The rows below give T cell receptor beta chains drawn from one sample of a study of blood T cell repertoires in COVID-19. TCRdb's table, derived via immunoSEQ multiplex PCR, lists solely in-frame clones and lacks some. Of approximately 350,000 clones detected, approximately 86% appear once; the ten largest clones hold under 8.5%. Sequencing was carried out using peripheral blood. These receptors were taken from a woman aged 55-70 years with COVID-19, enrolled during active disease. Both conserved end residues are part of each CDR3. A D gene is named only where the DNA matches it firmly. Only part of the rows carry a size: once, few, many, or a class if the clone is expanded.

d_gene,v_gene,j_gene,abundance,CDR3aa,CDR3nt
NA,TRBV19,TRBJ1-6,NA,CASSIIDSPLHF,TGTGCCAGTAGTATTATAGATTCACCCCTCCACTTT
NA,TRBV10-3,TRBJ1-4,NA,CAIGAGTQTNEKLFF,TGTGCCATCGGGGCCGGGACACAGACTAATGAAAAACTGTTTTTT
NA,TRBV13,TRBJ2-1,NA,CASSYGNLAVNEQFF,TGTGCCAGCAGCTACGGGAATCTAGCAGTCAATGAGCAGTTCTTC
NA,TRBV15,TRBJ2-5,NA,CATSRDEAGTQYF,TGTGCCACCAGCAGAGATGAGGCGGGGACCCAGTACTTC
NA,TRBV19,TRBJ2-5,NA,CASSIKLAGFWETQYF,TGTGCCAGTAGTATAAAACTAGCCGGATTCTGGGAGACCCAGTACTTC
NA,TRBV6-2/TRBV6-3,TRBJ1-6,NA,CASSFDRTFSSYNSPLHF,TGTGCCAGCAGTTTTGACAGGACGTTCAGCTCCTATAATTCACCCCTCCACTTT
TRBD1,TRBV12-5,TRBJ2-1,NA,CASGLVLGTGYNEQFF,TGTGCTAGTGGTTTGGTACTCGGGACAGGGTATAATGAGCAGTTCTTC
NA,TRBV11-3,TRBJ2-7,NA,CASSFLTYEQYF,TGTGCCAGCAGCTTTCTAACCTACGAGCAGTACTTC
TRBD1,TRBV11-3,TRBJ2-1,NA,CASSSAGTDNNEQFF,TGTGCCAGCAGCTCCGCCGGGACAGACAACAATGAGCAGTTCTTC
NA,TRBV3-1/TRBV3-2,TRBJ2-5,NA,CASSPLGHCKETQYF,TGTGCCAGCAGTCCTTTGGGACATTGTAAAGAGACCCAGTACTTC
TRBD1,TRBV9,TRBJ2-2,NA,CASSDPTRDRVNTGELFF,TGTGCCAGCAGCGACCCAACCCGGGACAGGGTAAACACCGGGGAGCTGTTTTTT
TRBD2,TRBV2,TRBJ2-2,NA,CASSEIGRTSGNTGELFF,TGTGCCAGCAGTGAAATTGGCAGGACTAGCGGTAACACCGGGGAGCTGTTTTTT
TRBD2,TRBV5-1,TRBJ2-2,NA,CASSPGLAGGLDTGELFF,TGCGCCAGCAGCCCGGGACTAGCGGGGGGGCTGGACACCGGGGAGCTGTTTTTT
NA,TRBV7-2,TRBJ2-2,NA,CASSGVPGNGELFF,TGTGCCAGCAGCGGAGTTCCGGGGAACGGGGAGCTGTTTTTT
TRBD2,TRBV19,TRBJ2-5,NA,CASAGGAQETQYF,TGTGCCAGTGCGGGGGGGGCTCAAGAGACCCAGTACTTC
TRBD2,TRBV3-1/TRBV3-2,TRBJ2-5,NA,CASSSRTSGWETQYF,TGTGCCAGCAGCTCCAGGACTAGCGGGTGGGAGACCCAGTACTTC
NA,TRBV7-9,TRBJ1-1,few,CASSYGIPMNTEAFF,TGTGCCAGCAGCTACGGGATTCCTATGAACACTGAAGCTTTCTTT
TRBD1,TRBV5-1,TRBJ1-2,NA,CASSLGLLGQGRGYTF,TGCGCCAGCAGCTTGGGCTTGCTCGGACAGGGCCGAGGCTACACCTTC
TRBD1,TRBV5-5,TRBJ1-1,NA,CASSLIQGYTEAFF,TGTGCCAGCAGCTTGATACAGGGGTACACTGAAGCTTTCTTT